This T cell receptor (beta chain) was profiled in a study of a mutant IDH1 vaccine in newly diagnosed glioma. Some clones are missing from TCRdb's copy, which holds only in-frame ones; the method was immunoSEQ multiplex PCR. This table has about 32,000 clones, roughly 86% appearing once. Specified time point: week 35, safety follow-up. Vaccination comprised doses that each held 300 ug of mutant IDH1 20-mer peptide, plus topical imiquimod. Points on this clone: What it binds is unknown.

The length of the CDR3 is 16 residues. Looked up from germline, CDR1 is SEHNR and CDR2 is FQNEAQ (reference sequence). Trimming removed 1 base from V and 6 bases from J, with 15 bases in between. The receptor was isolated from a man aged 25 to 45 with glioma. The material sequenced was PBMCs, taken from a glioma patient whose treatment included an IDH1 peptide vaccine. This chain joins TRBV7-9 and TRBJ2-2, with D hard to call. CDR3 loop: CASSLGAGPGSGELFF. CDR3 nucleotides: TGTGCCAGCAGCTTAGGGGCAGGACCAGGATCCGGGGAGCTGTTTTTT.